What follows is one T cell receptor (beta chain) and its context. Germline CDR1 reads SNHLY; CDR2 reads FYNNEI. Trimming stripped 4 bases from V and 12 bases from J, with 19 bases between. There are 14 residues in the CDR3. This sample was included in a study of blood T cell repertoires in COVID-19. Study overall: Material from acute and convalescent COVID-19 was sourced from the United States, Italy and Spain.

Authors' processing steps: Amplification with reference gene primers provided the estimates of nucleated cell counts. Using immunoSEQ multiplex PCR, the repertoire was profiled, and TCRdb retains in-frame clones only, with some absent. V and J calls and clone size come straight from that table; D and trimming were deduced from the DNA. Of 70,000 to 90,000 clones in the sample, about 87% were seen once. The sequenced material came from peripheral blood. The receptor was isolated from a man aged 80 or over with active or convalescent COVID-19. The chain joins TRBV2 to TRBJ2-4, with TRBD1 as a possible D gene (6 bases). CDR3 sequence: CASSALRGKSDQYF. CDR3 DNA: TGTGCCAGCAGTGCCCTTAGGGGGAAGAGTGATCAGTACTTC.